The clone carrying this TCR beta chain was recorded at least ten times. What it binds is not known. This sample stems from a study of OX40 agonist ivuxolimab in advanced cancers. Across the whole study: Dose-escalation patients had hepatocellular carcinoma, melanoma, renal cell or head and neck cancer. The mean age was approximately 60 years, ranging from about 20 to 79, with under 90% of participants male.

General observations from the study: No determination was made of the antigen specificity of the expanded peripheral T cells.

The germline V gene encodes CDR1 MNHNY and CDR2 SVGAGI (reference sequence). V shed 0 bases and J 3 bases; nucleotides not matched to a gene: 2. The CDR3 has 16 residues. Sequencing used immunoSEQ multiplex PCR; TCRdb keeps in-frame clones, though not all of them. The sample lists 89,000 or so clones, 91% occurring once. The material was CD4+ or CD8+ T cells sorted from blood, obtained in a trial of the OX40 agonist ivuxolimab. The chain is built from TRBV6-6 and TRBJ2-4; 10 bases are shared with TRBD2. This TCR was recovered from an adult with an advanced solid tumor such as melanoma, head and neck, liver or kidney cancer. CDR3 sequence reads: CASSYSSGRNKNIQYF. The CDR3 nucleotides are TGTGCCAGCAGTTACTCTAGCGGGAGGAACAAAAACATTCAGTACTTC.